This TCR beta chain appears in the sequencing data of a study of T cell responses to AZD1222 COVID-19 vaccine. Study results and limitations: In a largely white British group with more females than males, clonal diversity was possibly underestimated.

The protocol was immunoSEQ multiplex PCR, while the TCRdb copy is restricted to in-frame clones and leaves out a portion. The sample includes roughly 200,000 clones, approximately 93% of them seen just once. The V end was cut by 4 bases, the J end by 0 bases, with 18 bases between. Germline values: CDR1 LNHDA, CDR2 SQIVND (reference sequence). The CDR3 runs 17 residues. On this clone: Its antigen is unidentified.

The TCR sequence derives from an adult who received the AZD1222 COVID-19 vaccine. The V and J genes are TRBV19 and TRBJ1-1, with a tentative D call TRBD1 (5 bases). Sequenced here: peripheral blood, sampled 28 days after the second AZD1222 dose. Here the CDR3 DNA reads TGTGCCAGTAGTAACCAGGGCCGGGCGGTCATGAACACTGAAGCTTTCTTT. Encoded protein: CASSNQGRAVMNTEAFF.